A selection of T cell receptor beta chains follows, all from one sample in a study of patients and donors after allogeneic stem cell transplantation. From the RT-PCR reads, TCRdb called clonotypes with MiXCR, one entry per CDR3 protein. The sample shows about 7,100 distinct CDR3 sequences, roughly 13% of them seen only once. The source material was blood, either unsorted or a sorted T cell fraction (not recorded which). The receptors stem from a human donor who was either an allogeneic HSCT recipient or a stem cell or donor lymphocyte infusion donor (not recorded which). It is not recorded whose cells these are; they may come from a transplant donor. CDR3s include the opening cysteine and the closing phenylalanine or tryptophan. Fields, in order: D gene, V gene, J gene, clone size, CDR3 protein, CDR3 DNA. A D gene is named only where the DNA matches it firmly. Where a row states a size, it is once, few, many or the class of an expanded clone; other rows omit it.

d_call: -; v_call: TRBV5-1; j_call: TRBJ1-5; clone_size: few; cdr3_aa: CASGAQGNQPQHF; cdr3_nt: TGCGCCAGTGGCGCACAGGGCAATCAGCCCCAGCATTTT
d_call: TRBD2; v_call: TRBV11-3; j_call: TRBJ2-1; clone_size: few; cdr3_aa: CASSLVQRGYNEQFF; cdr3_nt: TGTGCCAGCAGCTTAGTTCAGCGGGGCTACAATGAGCAGTTCTTC
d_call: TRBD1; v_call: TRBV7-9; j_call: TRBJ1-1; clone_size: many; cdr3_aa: CASRGWQGVTEAFF; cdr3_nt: TGTGCCAGCAGGGGGTGGCAGGGGGTTACTGAAGCTTTCTTT
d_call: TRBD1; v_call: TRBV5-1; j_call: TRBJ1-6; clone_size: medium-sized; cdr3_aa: CASSLPDRNNSPLHF; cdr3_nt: TGCGCCAGCAGCTTACCGGACAGGAATAATTCACCCCTCCACTTT
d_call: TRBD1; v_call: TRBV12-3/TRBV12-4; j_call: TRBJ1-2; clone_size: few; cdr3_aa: CASRPDRGCLYGYTF; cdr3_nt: TGTGCCAGCAGGCCCGACAGGGGATGTCTATATGGCTACACCTTC
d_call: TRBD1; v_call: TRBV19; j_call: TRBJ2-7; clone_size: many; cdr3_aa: CASTSGQGTNEQYF; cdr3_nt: TGTGCCAGTACCTCAGGACAGGGGACCAACGAGCAGTACTTC
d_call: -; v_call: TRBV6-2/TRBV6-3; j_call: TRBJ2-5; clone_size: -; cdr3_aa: CASSSAGWGQETQYF; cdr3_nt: TGTGCCAGCAGTTCCGCGGGTTGGGGGCAAGAGACCCAGTACTTC
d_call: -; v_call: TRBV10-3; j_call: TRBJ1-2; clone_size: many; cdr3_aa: CATGGRGDYGYTF; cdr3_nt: TGTGCCACCGGGGGCCGGGGAGACTATGGCTACACCTTC
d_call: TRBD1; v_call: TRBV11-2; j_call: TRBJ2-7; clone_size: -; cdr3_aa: CASSLVTGGAYEQYF; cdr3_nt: TGTGCCAGCAGCTTAGTGACAGGGGGCGCCTACGAGCAGTACTTC
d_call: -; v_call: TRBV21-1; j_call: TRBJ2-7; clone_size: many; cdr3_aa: CARERGFTYEQYF; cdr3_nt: TGTGCCAGAGAAAGGGGTTTTACCTACGAGCAGTACTTC
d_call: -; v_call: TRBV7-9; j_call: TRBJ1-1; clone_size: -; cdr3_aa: CASSHPNTEAFF; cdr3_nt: TGTGCCAGCAGCCACCCAAACACTGAAGCTTTCTTT
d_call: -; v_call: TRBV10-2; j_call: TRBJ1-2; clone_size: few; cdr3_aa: CASSEETGLLNYGYTF; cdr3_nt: TGCGCCAGCAGTGAGGAGACAGGCCTTCTTAACTATGGCTACACCTTC
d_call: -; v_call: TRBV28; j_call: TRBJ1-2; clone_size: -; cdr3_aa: CASSRRAPSNYGYTF; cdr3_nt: TGTGCCAGCAGCCGCAGGGCACCATCTAACTATGGCTACACCTTC
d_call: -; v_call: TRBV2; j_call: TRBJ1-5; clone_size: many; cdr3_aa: CASTGRNQPQHF; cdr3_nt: TGTGCCAGCACCGGACGCAATCAGCCCCAGCATTTT
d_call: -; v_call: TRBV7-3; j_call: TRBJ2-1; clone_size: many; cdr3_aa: CASSLTGSYNEQFF; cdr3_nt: TGTGCCAGCAGCCTCACAGGGTCCTACAATGAGCAGTTCTTC
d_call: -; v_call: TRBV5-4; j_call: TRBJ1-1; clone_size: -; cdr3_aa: CASSSYTGPEAFF; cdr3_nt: TGTGCCAGCAGCTCCTATACAGGGCCTGAAGCTTTCTTT
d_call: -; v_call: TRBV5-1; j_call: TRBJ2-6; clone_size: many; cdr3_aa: CASSPGANVLTF; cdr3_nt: TGCGCCAGCTCTCCTGGGGCCAACGTCCTGACTTTC
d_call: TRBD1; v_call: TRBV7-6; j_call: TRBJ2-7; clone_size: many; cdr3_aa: CASSLATGDRAYEQYF; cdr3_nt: TGTGCCAGCAGCTTAGCGACGGGGGACAGGGCCTACGAGCAGTACTTC
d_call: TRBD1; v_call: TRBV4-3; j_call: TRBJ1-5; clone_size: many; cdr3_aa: CASSQDPGGISNQPQHF; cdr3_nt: TGCGCCAGCAGCCAAGATCCAGGGGGGATTAGCAATCAGCCCCAGCATTTT